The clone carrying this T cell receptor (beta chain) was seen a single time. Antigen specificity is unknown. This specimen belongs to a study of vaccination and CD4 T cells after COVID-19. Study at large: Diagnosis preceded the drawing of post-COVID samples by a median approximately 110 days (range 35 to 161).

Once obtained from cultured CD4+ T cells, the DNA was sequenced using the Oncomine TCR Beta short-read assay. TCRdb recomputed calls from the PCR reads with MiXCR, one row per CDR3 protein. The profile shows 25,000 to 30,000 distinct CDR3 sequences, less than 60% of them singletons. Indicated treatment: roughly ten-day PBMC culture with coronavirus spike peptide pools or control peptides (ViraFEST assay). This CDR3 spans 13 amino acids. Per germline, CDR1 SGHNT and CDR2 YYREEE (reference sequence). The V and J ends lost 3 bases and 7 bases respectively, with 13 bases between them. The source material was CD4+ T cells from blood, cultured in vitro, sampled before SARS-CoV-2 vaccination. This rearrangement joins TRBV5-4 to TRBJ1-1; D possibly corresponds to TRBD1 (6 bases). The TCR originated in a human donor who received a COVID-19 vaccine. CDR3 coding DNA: TGTGCCAGCAGCTCAGTTGACAGGAGTGAAGCTTTCTTT. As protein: CASSSVDRSEAFF.